This T cell receptor (beta chain) was recorded in a study of beta chain features in type 1 diabetes. Blood was collected once per donor into heparin, averaging roughly 120 mL. Broader study findings: The similarity of naive, central memory and Treg TCRB repertoires appeared greater among patients than among healthy donors.

Of note for this clone: The antigen remains unidentified.

V lost 6 bases and J lost 1, with 7 bases in between. CDR3 length: 13 amino acids. Looked up from germline, CDR1 is MNHEY and CDR2 is SVGAGI. Investigators reverse transcribed all isolated RNA, so they sequenced expressed TCRB transcripts. The protocol was immunoSEQ multiplex PCR, while the TCRdb copy is restricted to in-frame clones and leaves out a portion. The data contain around 160,000 clones, roughly 53% of them singletons. The sample was Tregs from blood. The V call is TRBV6-5, the J call TRBJ1-5; D not certain. The sequence was obtained from a man younger than 30 in good health. DNA for the CDR3: TGTGCCAGCAGGCGAGCCAGCAATCAGCCCCAGCATTTT. Translation gives CASRRASNQPQHF.